This T cell receptor (beta chain) was captured in a study of spatial heterogeneity in lung cancer. Study in general: Detected beta-chain sequences consistently exceeded alpha-chain sequences. Whole-study results and caveats: Estimation of coverage gave values of approximately 7% for alpha and approximately 12% for beta chains in tumor T cells. Expanded alpha and beta TCR counts within tumors tracked tumor mutation counts.

Stated time point: sample taken at primary tumor resection. Tumor, nontumor lung or frozen PBMC supplied whole RNA that was sequenced unsorted. From the 5' RACE reads, TCRdb called clonotypes with MiXCR, one entry per CDR3 protein. This table has 9,500 to 11,000 distinct CDR3 sequences, 6% to 8% appearing once. The CDR3 spans 13 residues. V lost 2 bases and J 6 bases, leaving 7 bases between the germline ends. Germline lookup yields CDR1 SGHVS and CDR2 FNYEAQ. This clonotype was counted ten times or more. Its antigen is currently unknown. Since the library was made to target alpha chains, this beta chain is a stray read and its abundance is not meaningful.

The chain is built from TRBV7-6 and TRBJ2-2, with D hard to call. The sequence was collected from a female donor with early-stage non-small cell lung cancer. Material: lung tumor tissue, obtained at surgery. As DNA, the CDR3 is TGTGCCAGCAGCTTAATGGGTGCCGGGGAGCTGTTTTTT. It encodes CASSLMGAGELFF.